The clone carrying this TCR beta chain was recorded many times. The antigen is unknown. This sample stems from a study of T cell repertoires in cytomegalovirus infection. Turning to the study itself: Shared public TCR beta signatures pointed to both CMV infection and a matching HLA type. Study results and limitations: Carriers of CMV plus the relevant HLA were identified by cumulative public TCR beta family frequency.

Each CDR3 protein gets one entry after TCRdb re-called the reads with MiXCR. Of around 530,000 distinct CDR3 sequences listed, about 25% are singletons. Specimen: PBMCs. This sequence originates from a human donor in good health (CMV status not recorded). Some clones in this sample may be carry-over from other donors' samples.

Here the CDR3 DNA reads TGTGCCAGCAGCTTAACTACCCAAATCACAGATACGCAGTATTTT. Its translation: CASSLTTQITDTQYF. The chain recombines TRBV7-2 with TRBJ2-3; no clear D gene. Trimming removed 2 bases at V and 2 bases at J, with 11 bases between. This CDR3 is built from 15 residues. The germline CDR1 and CDR2 sequences are SGHTA and FQGNSA.